One and the same sample provided the 3 T cell receptor beta chains below, sequenced in a study of cytomegalovirus exposure and HLA in healthy donors. It was with 60 Vbeta and 13 Jbeta primers that the PCR ran. The data were produced by immunoSEQ multiplex PCR, yet TCRdb's version contains in-frame clones alone and is incomplete. The table lists fewer than 110,000 clones, 77% of them singletons. The sample consisted of PBMCs. These receptor sequences come from a male donor in good health and CMV-seronegative.

This clone was observed once. CDR3 loop: CASSVLAGNTDTQYF. For the CDR3, the DNA is TGTGCCAGCAGCGTGCTAGCAGGTAACACAGATACGCAGTATTTT. The V and J genes are TRBV27 and TRBJ2-3; D may be TRBD2 (5 bases). Trimming pared 6 bases from V and 2 bases from J, leaving 15 bases between. Looked up from germline, CDR1 is MNHEY and CDR2 is SMNVEV (reference sequence). CDR3 length equals 15 residues.

The chain recombines TRBV28 with TRBJ1-2; 7 positions match TRBD1. After removal of 3 bases from V and 1 base from J, the junction contained 11 bases not matched to a gene. This CDR3 has 17 residues. CDR1 is MDHEN and CDR2 is SYDVKM in the germline V gene. Written as DNA, the CDR3 is TGTGCCAGCAGTTTGCGACAGGGAAGGAGAGGTAACTATGGCTACACCTTC. Its protein is CASSLRQGRRGNYGYTF.

The rearrangement uses TRBV2 and TRBJ1-1; 7 nucleotides line up with TRBD1. Germline values: CDR1 SNHLY, CDR2 FYNNEI. With 5 bases clipped from V and 1 base from J, the junction kept 4 bases outside the gene matches. The CDR3 sequence is 14 residues long. CDR3 sequence (DNA): TGTGCCAGCAGTATCCAGGGGGAGAACACTGAAGCTTTCTTT. It is translated as CASSIQGENTEAFF.